These 10 T cell receptor beta chains came from one sample sequenced in a study of cytomegalovirus exposure and HLA in healthy donors. This PCR relied on a set of 60 Vbeta primers and 13 Jbeta primers. Sequenced by immunoSEQ multiplex PCR; TCRdb stores in-frame clones only, minus some. The profile shows some 200,000 clones, just under 85% of them singletons. Material for sequencing was PBMCs. These receptors originate from a woman aged 40 to 49 in good health and CMV-seronegative.

The chain has TRBV6-6 and TRBJ1-6; 7 bases fit TRBD1. Per the germline V gene, CDR1 is MNHNY and CDR2 is SVGAGI (reference sequence). The J segment lost 7 bases and the V segment lost 5 bases, leaving 5 bases of the junction unmatched. The CDR3 loop spans 14 amino acids. CDR3 in amino acids: CASSQTGANSPLHF. The DNA of the CDR3 is TGTGCCAGCAGTCAAACAGGGGCGAATTCACCCCTCCACTTT.

The chain couples TRBV27 to TRBJ2-1; 8 bases line up with TRBD1. V was pared by 6 bases and J by 5 bases, with 15 bases of the junction left unmatched. CDR1 and CDR2 from the germline V gene are MNHEY and SMNVEV (reference sequence). The CDR3 extends over 17 amino acids. The CDR3 region has the DNA TGTGCCAGCAGCTATCCCACTCGACAGGGGTTGAACAATGAGCAGTTCTTC. Its translation is CASSYPTRQGLNNEQFF.

The chain couples TRBV27 to TRBJ2-7; 8 positions match TRBD1. Germline V gene sequence: CDR1 MNHEY, CDR2 SMNVEV (reference sequence). Trimming removed 5 bases from V and 6 bases from J; junction bases left unmatched: 3. This CDR3 comprises 12 residues. The CDR3 region is CASSQQGGEQYF. In nucleotides, the CDR3 is TGTGCCAGCAGTCAACAGGGGGGCGAGCAGTACTTC.

The rearrangement uses TRBV5-4 and TRBJ1-2; weak D call: TRBD1 (5 bases). Looked up from germline, CDR1 is SGHNT and CDR2 is YYREEE (reference sequence). V lost 7 bases and J 8 bases, leaving 18 bases between the germline ends. The length of the CDR3 is 13 residues. The CDR3 DNA follows: TGTGCCAGCTCGGTCGGGGGAACGGTAGGCTACACCTTC. Its protein product is CASSVGGTVGYTF.

The V gene is TRBV28, the J gene TRBJ2-7; TRBD2 agrees at 9 bases. Germline V gene lookup returns CDR1 MDHEN and CDR2 SYDVKM. There are 14 residues in the CDR3. Germline trimming cut 7 bases from V and 7 bases from J; bases unmatched to any gene: 11. The CDR3 is CASTRRGGATEQYF. The CDR3 nucleotides read TGTGCCAGCACCCGGCGGGGGGGAGCTACGGAGCAGTACTTC.

CDR3 DNA sequence: TGTGCCAGCAGCCTAAGGACAGGGGGCACCGGGGAGCTGTTTTTT. This encodes CASSLRTGGTGELFF. The chain employs TRBV7-2 and TRBJ2-2; 10 nucleotides match TRBD1. CDR3 size: 15 residues. Looked up from germline, CDR1 is SGHTA and CDR2 is FQGNSA. J lost 4 bases, V lost 5 bases, and 4 bases had no gene match.

Notes on this clone: One end of the junction does not line up with germline, which may come from a read error. The genes are TRBV7-7 and TRBJ1-4; 7 positions agree with TRBD1. Germline V gene sequence: CDR1 SSHAT, CDR2 FNYEAQ (reference sequence). This CDR3 has 14 amino acids. The CDR3 DNA sequence: TGTGCTAGCAGCTCCAGACAGGGTGATGAAAAACTGTTTTTT. This gives the protein CASSSRQGDEKLFF.

The gene calls are TRBV27 and TRBJ2-7, with TRBD1 matching over 7 bases. The CDR3 contains 13 residues. V lost 6 bases and J lost 4; bases outside the gene matches: 6. Germline lookup yields CDR1 MNHEY and CDR2 SMNVEV (reference sequence). CDR3 DNA sequence: TGTGCCAGCAGGGACAGGTGGGAGTACGAGCAGTACTTC. It is translated as CASRDRWEYEQYF.

This chain links TRBV7-6 with TRBJ2-7; perhaps TRBD2 as D (6 bases). The ends were cut back, 5 bases at V and 7 bases at J, with 18 bases in the middle. The CDR3 contains 14 residues. Germline CDR1 SGHVS, CDR2 FNYEAQ. The CDR3 DNA reads as TGTGCCAGCAGCATCAAGCGGGCAGGTCAGGAGCAGTACTTC. Its protein is CASSIKRAGQEQYF.

This clone came up a few times. The gene calls are TRBV5-5 and TRBJ2-7, with TRBD2 identical over 8 bases. With V trimmed by 0 bases and J by 5 bases, 4 bases remained unmatched. This CDR3 contains 14 residues. Germline assignment: CDR1 SGHKS and CDR2 YYEKEE (reference sequence). The CDR3 is CASSLGGGIHEQYF. In nucleotides, the CDR3 is TGTGCCAGCAGCTTGGGCGGGGGGATCCACGAGCAGTACTTC.